These T cell receptor beta chains were read from a single sample in a study of blood T cell repertoires in COVID-19. The data were produced by immunoSEQ multiplex PCR, yet TCRdb's version contains in-frame clones alone and is incomplete. This sample carries approximately 210,000 clones, roughly 79% of them seen once, and the ten largest clones take about 8.9%. The sequencing sample was made of PBMCs or T cells enriched from blood (not recorded which). These receptor sequences come from a woman between 45 and 65 years old with acute COVID-19. Both conserved end residues are part of each CDR3. The order of the fields is V gene, CDR3 length, J gene, CDR3 protein.

>TRBV7-7|16|TRBJ2-3
CASSRGLAGVTDTQYF
>TRBV5-1|14|TRBJ1-1
CASSLFGVNTEAFF
>TRBV19|14|TRBJ2-3
CASRDGGGTDTQYF
>TRBV6-5|15|TRBJ2-6
CASSKGTSGANVLTF
>TRBV3-1/TRBV3-2|12|TRBJ2-3
CASSRLGDTQYF
>TRBV5-8|13|TRBJ1-1
CASVHDRDTEAFF
>TRBV28|15|TRBJ1-3
CASSPDRVPGNTIYF
>TRBV7-8|14|TRBJ2-5
CASSLAQAGGAQYF
>TRBV10-3|16|TRBJ1-1
CAISESMGRGGAEAFF
>TRBV6-1|14|TRBJ2-1
CASSEGGFTNEQFF
>TRBV28|15|TRBJ2-7
CASRGTGTNPYEQYF
>TRBV28|14|TRBJ1-2
CASSLTGANYGYTF
>TRBV4-1|18|TRBJ2-1
CASSLGLAGGSSYNEQFF
>TRBV6-2/TRBV6-3|14|TRBJ1-5
CASSQRDRVQPQHF
>TRBV18|16|TRBJ2-2
CASSPGTTLHRWELFF
>TRBV14|15|TRBJ2-7
CASSQYGGGAYEQYF
>TRBV7-7|18|TRBJ2-5
CASSARPSGGPSLETQYF
>TRBV18|17|TRBJ1-5
CASSKESTGVGNQPQHF
>TRBV13|16|TRBJ2-1
CASRLAGPSSYNEQFF
>TRBV15|11|TRBJ2-3
CATSIGDTQYF
>TRBV21-1|15|TRBJ1-2
CASSNGTGTNYGYTF
>TRBV11-2|13|TRBJ2-7
CATIPGGSYEQYF
>TRBV9|12|TRBJ2-3
CASSVGEDTQYF
>TRBV9|11|TRBJ2-7
CASSASNEQYF
>TRBV5-1|16|TRBJ1-3
CASSLEVAATGNTIYF
>TRBV7-7|16|TRBJ2-1
CASSLAVAGPYNEQFF
>TRBV28|15|TRBJ2-1
CASSLYRGVYNEQFF
>TRBV7-2|16|TRBJ2-3
CASSSGAGGRGDTQYF
>TRBV12-5|17|TRBJ2-3
CASGFGTSGGSTDTQYF
>TRBV28|13|TRBJ1-2
CASRKEAGVGYTF
>TRBV1|13|TRBJ1-1
CTSSQGTGPEAFF
>TRBV5-1|14|TRBJ2-7
CASSPERTGEEQYF
>TRBV6-1|15|TRBJ2-6
CASSEGGSGANVLTF
>TRBV5-6|14|TRBJ2-7
CASSFAITDYEQYF
>TRBV18|17|TRBJ1-3
CASSPPRGAISGNTIYF
>TRBV18|16|TRBJ2-7
CASSPDLAGARGEQYF
>TRBV5-1|19|TRBJ2-1
CASSLLGLGSGGSYNEQFF
>TRBV7-2|14|TRBJ1-5
CASSSRRGVDPQHF
>TRBV10-2|12|TRBJ1-5
CASSLLSGPQHF
>TRBV5-6|15|TRBJ2-2
CASSLRGADTGELFF
>TRBV9|16|TRBJ1-2
CASSASFRGQDYGYTF
>TRBV19|17|TRBJ1-3
CASSGIRTELRGNTIYF
>TRBV4-1|14|TRBJ2-3
CASSQARNTDTQYF
>TRBV6-5|16|TRBJ2-5
CASSWTSGGGQETQYF
>TRBV5-8|17|TRBJ2-1
CASSLTGGYVSYNEQFF
>TRBV27|14|TRBJ1-4
CASRFLQGDEKLFF
>TRBV2|15|TRBJ2-5
CASSNSGGARETQYF
>TRBV2|16|TRBJ2-3
CASRRSGGTTFDTQYF
>TRBV19|15|TRBJ1-4
CASSILRGTNEKLFF
>TRBV12-5|17|TRBJ1-1
CASGLGLYRILNTEAFF
>TRBV19|14|TRBJ2-2
CASRIYSYTGELFF
>TRBV19|14|TRBJ1-3
CASKHGVSGNTIYF
>TRBV7-2|18|TRBJ2-5
CASSSGLAGKGGGETQYF
>TRBV4-3|16|TRBJ1-6
CASSQSWDRFNSPLHF
>TRBV7-8|17|TRBJ2-3
CASSFLAGYPSTDTQYF
>TRBV28|13|TRBJ1-3
CASIHSGGNTIYF
>TRBV12-3/TRBV12-4|11|TRBJ2-1
CASSPGHEQFF